This entry concerns a single TCR beta chain. The antigen is not known. The record originates from a study of cytomegalovirus exposure and HLA in healthy donors. Study-wide points: More than 150 TCR beta chains were listed as cytomegalovirus-associated. Roughly uniform depth of sequencing across donors was assumed in presence/absence analyses. When the data were analyzed later, several of the most significant clusters appeared to be linked to common viral pathogens.

PCR used 60 Vbeta primers and 13 Jbeta primers. The repertoire was sequenced with immunoSEQ multiplex PCR; TCRdb's copy has only in-frame clones and lacks some. The repertoire holds about 140,000 clones, with approximately 70% as singletons. CDR3 length: 14 residues. V was cut by 0 bases and J by 6 bases, with 10 bases left in between. CDR1 SGDLS and CDR2 YYNGEE come from the germline V gene. This receptor was identified in a middle-aged woman in good health and CMV-seronegative. J is TRBJ2-1 and V is TRBV9; TRBD1 is a possible D gene (5 bases). The sequenced material came from PBMCs. CDR3 bases: TGTGCCAGCAGCGTAGACGGACAAACCAATGAGCAGTTCTTC. This codes for CASSVDGQTNEQFF.